Below are 13 T cell receptor beta chains sequenced from a single sample in a study of control samples from healthy donors and cancer patients. The data were produced by immunoSEQ multiplex PCR, yet TCRdb's version contains in-frame clones alone and is incomplete. The sample shows 90,000 to 130,000 clones, around four fifths of them seen only once. The sequencing input was blood. Receptor source: a man aged 18 to 30 in good health.

This chain joins TRBV28 and TRBJ1-6; D is possibly TRBD1 (5 bases). Looked up from germline, CDR1 is MDHEN and CDR2 is SYDVKM. V lost 5 bases to trimming and J lost 5 bases, with 13 bases between them. There are 15 residues in the CDR3. The CDR3 sequence is CASSRGGGNNSPLHF. CDR3 coding DNA: TGTGCCAGCAGTAGGGGCGGGGGAAATAATTCACCCCTCCACTTT.

This clone was seen only once. This sequence joins TRBV19 and TRBJ1-6, with D perhaps TRBD1 (5 bases). Germline V gives CDR1 LNHDA, CDR2 SQIVND (reference sequence). This CDR3 has 15 amino acids. The V gene lost 5 bases and the J gene lost 10 bases, with 18 bases spanning the gap. The CDR3 loop reads CASSPGPTRESPLHF. The CDR3 DNA follows: TGTGCCAGTAGTCCGGGACCTACGAGGGAATCACCCCTCCACTTT.

The count of this clone is one. The V call is TRBV27, the J call TRBJ1-4; 7 bases align to TRBD1. The length of the CDR3 is 15 residues. The germline V gene encodes CDR1 MNHEY and CDR2 SMNVEV (reference sequence). Trimming removed 7 bases from V and 1 base from J; junction bases left unmatched: 6. In DNA, the CDR3 is TGTGCCAGCAAGAGACAGGGACTAACTAATGAAAAACTGTTTTTT. This sequence encodes CASKRQGLTNEKLFF.

This clone was seen a handful of times. The CDR3 DNA sequence: TGTGCCTCCGGCAACTACGAGCAGTACTTC. It encodes CASGNYEQYF. The chain joins TRBV10-3 to TRBJ2-7, with unresolved D. V lost 11 bases, J lost 3 bases, and 8 bases lay in between. The CDR3 runs 10 residues. CDR1 is ENHRY, CDR2 SYGVKD, per germline.

The genes are TRBV5-1 and TRBJ1-1; 9 positions match TRBD1. The V gene's germline CDR1 is SGHRS and CDR2 YFSETQ. Trimming at V came to 0 bases and at J to 1 base, leaving 1 base not matched to a gene. The CDR3 covers 15 residues. CDR3 protein: CASSLGDRANTEAFF. CDR3 DNA sequence: TGCGCCAGCAGCTTGGGGGACAGGGCGAACACTGAAGCTTTCTTT.

The gene calls are TRBV12-3 or TRBV12-4 and TRBJ2-5, with D perhaps matching TRBD2 (5 bases). The CDR3 is made up of 13 amino acids. V was trimmed by 6 bases and J by 5 bases, leaving 13 bases between them. The DNA for the CDR3 is TGTGCCAGCAGCATATGGACTGGGGAGACCCAGTACTTC. It translates to CASSIWTGETQYF.

The V gene is TRBV7-2, the J gene TRBJ2-2, with D perhaps matching TRBD1 (6 bases). The CDR3 extends over 19 amino acids. Trimming took off 1 base at V and 1 base at J, with 19 bases between the two ends. The V gene's germline CDR1 is SGHTA and CDR2 FQGNSA. The CDR3 sequence: CASSLGFVPGTLNTGELFF. For the CDR3, the DNA is TGTGCCAGCAGCTTAGGTTTTGTACCTGGGACACTGAACACCGGGGAGCTGTTTTTT.

This chain links TRBV11-2 with TRBJ2-3; perhaps D is TRBD1 or TRBD2 (6 bases each). CDR3 size: 15 residues. Trimming shortened V by 7 bases and J by 1 base, and 15 bases separated the two germline ends. CDR1 is SGHAT and CDR2 is FQNNGV in the germline V gene. CDR3 DNA: TGTGCCAGCATCTCCTCTGGGGGGCGCACAGATACGCAGTATTTT. It translates to CASISSGGRTDTQYF.

The CDR3 reads CASSPGLLYQETQYF. DNA of the CDR3: TGTGCCAGCAGCCCCGGTCTCCTGTACCAAGAGACCCAGTACTTC. V gene TRBV5-6 combines with J gene TRBJ2-5; D unresolved. The CDR3 contains 15 residues. The V end was cut by 4 bases, the J end by 0 bases, with 13 bases between. The germline CDR1 and CDR2 sequences are SGHDT and YYEEEE.

This clone was seen only once. This chain links TRBV9 with TRBJ2-5; 10 nucleotides line up with TRBD2. This CDR3 has 17 residues. Germline-derived CDR1 and CDR2 are SGDLS and YYNGEE. The V and J ends lost 0 bases and 4 bases, in that order; junction bases with no gene match: 9. CDR3 sequence: CASSVGGQRGGVETQYF. The DNA for the CDR3 is TGTGCCAGCAGCGTAGGGGGGCAGCGGGGGGGCGTAGAGACCCAGTACTTC.

The chain employs TRBV2 and TRBJ2-2; 9 bases fit TRBD2. The CDR3 loop spans 15 amino acids. V shed 6 bases, J shed 0 bases, and the junction held 2 bases outside the gene matches. The germline V gene encodes CDR1 SNHLY and CDR2 FYNNEI. The CDR3 loop reads CASSPSGANTGELFF. The CDR3 region has the DNA TGTGCCAGCAGCCCTAGCGGGGCGAACACCGGGGAGCTGTTTTTT.

This chain joins TRBV2 and TRBJ2-1; TRBD1 aligns across 10 bases. The CDR3 has 13 residues. Germline V gives CDR1 SNHLY, CDR2 FYNNEI. The ends lost 6 bases at V and 14 bases at J; junction bases unmatched: 10. Written as DNA, the CDR3 is TGTGCCAGCAGCGCCGGGACAGGGGTTTCGGAGTTCTTC. It yields the protein CASSAGTGVSEFF.

The CDR3 loop is CASSFGGGEKLFF. The CDR3 DNA reads as TGTGCCAGCAGCTTTGGTGGAGGGGAAAAACTGTTTTTT. This chain joins TRBV11-2 and TRBJ1-4; D call uncertain. V was pared by 3 bases and J by 8 bases, with 10 bases between. The CDR3 extends over 13 amino acids. Germline V gene lookup returns CDR1 SGHAT and CDR2 FQNNGV. Full variable domain (remainder filled in from reference TRBV11-2 and TRBJ1-4): EAGVAQSPRYKIIEKRQSVAFWCNPISGHATLYWYQQILGQGPKLLIQFQNNGVVDDSQLPKDRFSAERLKGVDSTLKIQPAKLEDSAVYLCASSFGGGEKLFFGSGTQLSVL.